The 17 T cell receptor beta chains reported below all come from one sample, sequenced in a study of blood T cell repertoires in COVID-19. Clones were read by immunoSEQ multiplex PCR, and TCRdb kept only the in-frame ones, dropping some. The data show about 20,000 clones, with 89% seen just once and 5% to 6.5% held by the top ten. The sample comprised peripheral blood. These receptors were taken from a human donor in a cohort sampled during active COVID-19.

In its sample, this clone was seen a few times. This chain uses TRBV7-9 with TRBJ1-3, with a possible D match to TRBD1 (6 bases). This CDR3 spans 13 amino acids. CDR1 is SEHNR and CDR2 is FQNEAQ in the germline V gene (reference sequence). Trimming shortened V by 5 bases and J by 4 bases, and 9 bases separated the two germline ends. CDR3 residues: CASSPQGGNTIYF. CDR3 DNA sequence: TGTGCCAGCAGCCCCCAGGGGGGAAACACCATATATTTT.

This sequence joins TRBV5-1 and TRBJ1-4; D is unclear. Trimming stripped 4 bases from V and 5 bases from J, with 9 bases between. CDR3 length equals 13 residues. Looked up from germline, CDR1 is SGHRS and CDR2 is YFSETQ. The CDR3 reads CASSNSPNEKLFF. The DNA for the CDR3 is TGCGCCAGCAGCAACAGTCCAAATGAAAAACTGTTTTTT.

The chain has TRBV12-3 or TRBV12-4 and TRBJ2-7; D is undetermined. V dropped 6 bases and J dropped 3 bases, with 6 bases sitting between them. The CDR3 has 11 amino acids. CDR3 bases: TGTGCCAGCAGCCCTAACTACGAGCAGTACTTC. Translated, it gives CASSPNYEQYF.

The chain employs TRBV5-1 and TRBJ2-1; TRBD2 aligns across 8 bases. This CDR3 is 16 amino acids long. Germline V gives CDR1 SGHRS, CDR2 YFSETQ. V gave up 2 bases and J gave up 5 bases; unmatched junction bases: 9. The CDR3: CASSFGQREPHNEQFF. The CDR3 bases are TGCGCCAGCAGCTTTGGCCAGCGGGAGCCACACAATGAGCAGTTCTTC.

The chain recombines TRBV6-2 or TRBV6-3 with TRBJ2-1; maybe TRBD2 (6 bases). CDR1 and CDR2 (germline): MNHEY, SVGEGT. V lost 5 bases to trimming and J lost 10 bases, with 18 bases between them. The CDR3 is made up of 14 amino acids. In DNA form, the CDR3 reads TGTGCCAGCAGTCCCCTCGCAGGGAGGTGGGAGCAGTTCTTC. Translated, it gives CASSPLAGRWEQFF.

For this clone: The junction differs from germline at one of its ends, possibly a read error. This rearrangement joins TRBV2 to TRBJ2-7; D unresolved. Germline V CDR1 and CDR2: SNHLY, FYNNEI. The CDR3 consists of 11 residues. CDR3: CASSLRNSMDF. As DNA, the CDR3 is TGTGCCAGCAGCCTCAGGAACAGCATGGACTTC.

The chain recombines TRBV28 with TRBJ2-1; a weak D match, TRBD2 (5 bases). The CDR3 runs 12 residues. The germline V gene encodes CDR1 MDHEN and CDR2 SYDVKM. V lost 9 bases and J lost 15, with 21 bases in between. CDR3 region: CASASPTSPTFF. CDR3 nucleotides: TGTGCCAGTGCTTCCCCCACTAGTCCGACGTTCTTC.

This clone showed up just once. The chain links TRBV10-3 to TRBJ2-7, with D possibly matching TRBD1 (6 bases). The CDR3 loop spans 15 amino acids. V was shortened by 2 bases and J by 6 bases, with 17 bases between the two germline ends. The V gene's germline CDR1 is ENHRY and CDR2 SYGVKD. CDR3 region: CAISEGSGTTGEQYF. The CDR3 DNA is TGTGCCATCAGTGAGGGGTCAGGGACGACAGGCGAGCAGTACTTC.

The chain joins TRBV15 to TRBJ2-5; perhaps TRBD2 as D (6 bases). Germline-derived CDR1 and CDR2 are LNHNV and YYDKDF (reference sequence). V lost 5 bases to trimming and J lost 3 bases, with 13 bases between them. The length of the CDR3 is 14 residues. DNA of the CDR3: TGTGCCACCAGCGAGGGGACTGGGGAAGAGACCCAGTACTTC. Translation: CATSEGTGEETQYF.

This clone is medium-sized by share. The V and J genes are TRBV24-1 and TRBJ2-2; 7 positions agree with TRBD1. The CDR3 is 13 residues long. The germline V gene has CDR1 KGHDR and CDR2 SFDVKD. The junction had 4 bases not matched to a gene; V was cut back by 4 bases and J by 9 bases. The CDR3 bases are TGTGCCACCAGTGAGACAGGGACCCGGGAGCTGTTTTTT. It is translated as CATSETGTRELFF.

The chain recombines TRBV6-6 with TRBJ1-4, with unresolved D. CDR1 and CDR2 from the germline V gene are MNHNY and SVGAGI (reference sequence). CDR3 length equals 11 residues. The V end lost 5 bases, the J end lost 14 bases, and 12 bases lay between the germline ends. Here the CDR3 DNA reads TGTGCCAGCAGTGCTCAGGTGGGCCTGTTTTTT. This codes for CASSAQVGLFF.

The chain uses TRBV6-6 and TRBJ1-6, with 10 bases fitting TRBD1. CDR1 and CDR2 from the germline V gene are MNHNY and SVGAGI (reference sequence). This CDR3 is built from 15 residues. J lost 4 bases, V lost 6 bases, and 3 bases had no gene match. The DNA of the CDR3 is TGTGCCAGCAGGATGGGACAGGGGTATAATTCACCCCTCCACTTT. Translating it yields CASRMGQGYNSPLHF.

The V gene is TRBV7-6, the J gene TRBJ1-3; D gene unclear. CDR1 is SGHVS and CDR2 is FNYEAQ in the germline V gene. The CDR3 is made up of 13 amino acids. Trimming cost V 4 bases and J 2 bases, with 6 bases left between them. The chain's CDR3 is CASSSQAGNTIYF. The CDR3 DNA is TGTGCCAGCAGCTCCCAGGCTGGAAACACCATATATTTT.

This chain uses TRBV6-5 with TRBJ1-1; D ambiguous. Germline V gene lookup returns CDR1 MNHEY and CDR2 SVGAGI. The CDR3 is 13 residues long. V lost 7 bases and J 1 base, leaving 10 bases between the germline ends. The CDR3 region has the DNA TGTGCCAGCACTCGGGGTCCGAACACTGAAGCTTTCTTT. Translated, it gives CASTRGPNTEAFF.

This chain links TRBV29-1 with TRBJ1-2; 7 nucleotides match TRBD1. Germline CDR1 SQVTM, CDR2 ANQGSEA. This CDR3 spans 14 amino acids. The V gene end was trimmed by 4 bases and the J gene end by 2 bases; junction bases not matched to a gene: 7. The CDR3 sequence is CSVGGDSPNYGYTF. The CDR3 coding sequence is TGCAGCGTTGGGGGGGACAGCCCAAACTATGGCTACACCTTC.

The chain employs TRBV5-4 and TRBJ2-1, with D perhaps matching TRBD2 (6 bases). The V end lost 5 bases, the J end lost 4 bases, and 13 bases lay between the germline ends. The germline CDR1 and CDR2 sequences are SGHNT and YYREEE (reference sequence). The CDR3 is 14 residues long. For the CDR3, the DNA is TGTGCCAGCAGAAAGGGAGGTACTTACAATGAGCAGTTCTTC. Translation: CASRKGGTYNEQFF.

This chain connects TRBV15 to TRBJ1-2; 7 nucleotides match TRBD1. J gave up 7 bases and V 4 bases, and 6 bases lay outside the gene matches. Germline V CDR1 and CDR2: LNHNV, YYDKDF (reference sequence). This CDR3 region has 13 residues. The CDR3 nucleotides are TGTGCCACCAGCACTCCTACAGGGGTTGGCTACACCTTC. Translating it yields CATSTPTGVGYTF.